Reported below is one T cell receptor (beta chain). The data derive from a study of T cell changes during pregnancy in multiple sclerosis. The CDR3 is 13 amino acids. V gave up 8 bases and J gave up 2 bases; unmatched junction bases: 5. Germline V gene sequence: CDR1 SQVTM, CDR2 ANQGSEA. Generated by immunoSEQ multiplex PCR, the TCRdb table keeps only in-frame clones and is missing some. This table holds about 38,000 clones, 91% found once. The sample was CD8+ T cells from peripheral blood mononuclear cells, taken in the second trimester of pregnancy. The chain has TRBV29-1 and TRBJ1-2; the match to TRBD1 covers 10 bases. The clonotype was recovered from a female donor with multiple sclerosis, enrolled in a pregnancy study. CDR3 bases: TGCAGCTTTGGGACAGGGGACAACTATGGCTACACCTTC. Translation gives CSFGTGDNYGYTF.